This T cell receptor (beta chain) was sequenced for a study of cytomegalovirus exposure and HLA in healthy donors. Vbeta (60) and Jbeta (13) primers were used in the PCR. The protocol was immunoSEQ multiplex PCR, while the TCRdb copy is restricted to in-frame clones and leaves out a portion. Of over 200,000 clones listed, about 74% were seen once; the top ten hold roughly 1.9%. Notes on the study in general: Researchers reported in a later analysis that a missense DCLRE1C variant was tied to TCR beta V- and J-gene trimming.

This clone was counted only a few times. Its antigen is as yet unknown. These donors, healthy bone marrow donors, were studied. The receptor was isolated from a woman younger than 45 in good health and CMV-seronegative. What was sequenced was PBMCs.

The DNA of the CDR3 is TGTGCCAGCAGCCAAGATCTAGGGACAGGGGGTCATGGCTACACCTTC. Translating gives CASSQDLGTGGHGYTF. V usage is TRBV5-4 and J usage is TRBJ1-2, with TRBD1 identical over 11 bases. The germline gives CDR1 SGHNT, CDR2 YYREEE (reference sequence). The CDR3 is 16 amino acids. J lost 6 bases, V lost 4 bases, and 11 bases had no gene match.